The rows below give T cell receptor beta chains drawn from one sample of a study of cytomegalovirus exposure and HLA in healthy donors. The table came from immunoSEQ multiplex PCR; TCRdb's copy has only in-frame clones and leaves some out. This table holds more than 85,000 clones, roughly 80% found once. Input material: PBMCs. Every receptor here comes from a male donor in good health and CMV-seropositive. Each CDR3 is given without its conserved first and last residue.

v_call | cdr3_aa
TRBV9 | ASSRRTGGEQY
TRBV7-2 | ASRSPGYEQY
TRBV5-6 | ASSRRGLVRGGEETQY
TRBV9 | ASSTTEAYNSPLH
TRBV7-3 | ASSLDNRQGLRGYT
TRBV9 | ASSVASGGETGELF
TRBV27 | ASSDEDSRYEQY
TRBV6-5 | ASSYSQEYYGYT
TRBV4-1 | ASSQGLLRQTYGYT
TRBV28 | ASSPGQGRGTTKSSYNEQF
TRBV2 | ASRNRYTEAF
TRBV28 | ASRIRTGVADTQY
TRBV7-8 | ASSLGSRGEAF
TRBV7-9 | ASTQVLRGSSYEQY
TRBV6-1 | ASSVPTRTGDYYEQY
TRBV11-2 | ASSLGRGDEQY
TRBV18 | ASSPPDRTAYEQY
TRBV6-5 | ASSVAGHYGYT
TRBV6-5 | ASSYSRGGDEQY
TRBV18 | ASSPSGGPYQETQY
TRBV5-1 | ASSKGGARDTQY
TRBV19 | ASSRGTSGYNEQF
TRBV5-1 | ASSLSGGQNEQF
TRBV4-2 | ASSHRTSGESSYNEQF
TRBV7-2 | ASSLVGDSNQPQH
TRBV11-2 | ASSSTPPPGETQY
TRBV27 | ASSYNSNQPQH
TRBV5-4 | ASSPNSDSVYYEQY
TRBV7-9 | ASSLGQSNEKLF
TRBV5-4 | ASGRREGGEQY
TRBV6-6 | ASSYEGVDYGYT
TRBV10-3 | AITIGDTQY
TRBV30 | AWRGPRTGGRRQF
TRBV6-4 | ASSDFRVGNQPQH
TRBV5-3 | ARSPSQY
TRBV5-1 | ASSKGAGTEAF
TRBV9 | ASSAGQSEAF
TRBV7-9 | ASSLARGGSNSNQPQH
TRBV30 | AWSDGLAGTTDTQY
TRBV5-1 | ASSLSFGQETQY
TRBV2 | ASSGNRGSYEQY
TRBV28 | ASSLPSRGVQY
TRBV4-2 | ASSQAGTRGSGNTIY
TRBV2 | ASRGRDSSNQPQH
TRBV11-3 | ASSSRLNNEQF
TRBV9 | ASSVRELKSPLH
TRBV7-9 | ASSSRGGIDTQY
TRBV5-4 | ASSTGGSSSGNTIY
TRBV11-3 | ASSFAVGGAPTHEQY
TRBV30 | AWKEGTNYGYT
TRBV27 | ASSKWDRVHEQY
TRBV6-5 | ASRTSGCEQY
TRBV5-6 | ASSFVTSTDTQY
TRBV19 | ASSTRGIPDTQY
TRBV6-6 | ASCLAGGPYNEQF
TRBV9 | ASSLTGLHTDTQY
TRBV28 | ASSSLTGDGNTIY
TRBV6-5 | ASSYSKQGSLF
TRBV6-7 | ASSNRPGHQDDSNQPQH
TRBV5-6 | ASSLVGQGLETQY